Following are 11 T cell receptor beta chains from one sample sequenced in a study of T-cell reconstitution after alpha-beta-depleted transplantation in children. Preparation of the TCRbeta library used unique molecular identifiers. TCRdb called the PCR reads again in MiXCR, with one record for every CDR3 protein. The data contain 350,000 to 500,000 distinct CDR3 sequences, over 40% of them singletons. The starting material was PBMCs, obtained before TCRalphabeta/CD19-depleted stem cell transplant. Source of these receptors: a girl aged 2-15 years with aplastic anemia, due to receive a stem cell transplant.

The gene calls are TRBV20-1 and TRBJ1-2, with a weak D call TRBD1 (5 bases). The CDR3 covers 13 residues. CDR1 and CDR2 (germline): DFQATT, SNEGSKA (reference sequence). The V end lost 5 bases, the J end lost 8 bases, and 18 bases lay between the germline ends. CDR3 DNA: TGCAGTGCTGGCCGGGGCCTCGTGGAGGGCTACACCTTC. This encodes CSAGRGLVEGYTF.

This clonotype was detected only once. V is TRBV12-3 or TRBV12-4 and J is TRBJ2-7; unclear D gene. CDR3 length: 13 residues. V lost 7 bases to trimming and J lost 1 base, with 11 bases between them. The CDR3: CASMSSSSYEQYF. CDR3 DNA sequence: TGTGCCAGCATGAGCTCTTCTTCCTACGAGCAGTACTTC.

This chain uses TRBV10-3 with TRBJ1-5, with a tentative D call TRBD1 (5 bases). Looked up from germline, CDR1 is ENHRY and CDR2 is SYGVKD. The V end was cut by 6 bases, the J end by 0 bases, with 9 bases between. The CDR3 is 14 residues long. Here the CDR3 DNA reads TGTGCCATCAGGCGACAGAATAGCAATCAGCCCCAGCATTTT. This sequence encodes CAIRRQNSNQPQHF.

This clonotype was seen ten or more times. CDR3 protein: CSANRDYNEQFF. The CDR3 DNA reads TGCAGTGCTAACCGGGACTACAATGAGCAGTTCTTC. The chain uses TRBV20-1 and TRBJ2-1, with D tentatively TRBD2 (5 bases). The CDR3 runs 12 residues. V lost 4 bases and J lost 3, with 7 bases in between. Looked up from germline, CDR1 is DFQATT and CDR2 is SNEGSKA (reference sequence).

The chain combines TRBV29-1 with TRBJ2-4; D gene unclear. V was shortened by 4 bases and J by 5 bases, with 12 bases between the two germline ends. CDR1 is SQVTM and CDR2 is ANQGSEA in the germline V gene. The CDR3 has 13 amino acids. The DNA for the CDR3 is TGCAGCGTTGTAGGGCTTGGGGAAAACATTCAGTACTTC. Translated: CSVVGLGENIQYF.

V is TRBV30 and J is TRBJ1-5, with a weak D call TRBD1 (5 bases). Trimming cost V 2 bases and J 7 bases, with 15 bases left between them. The CDR3 has 14 amino acids. Germline V gives CDR1 GTSNPN, CDR2 SVGIG (reference sequence). The CDR3 DNA is TGTGCCTGGAGTACCGGAGGGGACCGGCAGCCCCAGCATTTT. Amino acid sequence: CAWSTGGDRQPQHF.

This clonotype came up many times. The chain combines TRBV20-1 with TRBJ1-2; a possible D gene is TRBD1 (6 bases). V was pared by 0 bases and J by 4 bases, with 12 bases between. The germline CDR1 and CDR2 sequences are DFQATT and SNEGSKA (reference sequence). The length of the CDR3 is 14 residues. The CDR3 sequence: CSARESGGAYGYTF. The CDR3 DNA follows: TGCAGTGCTAGAGAGTCCGGGGGCGCCTATGGCTACACCTTC.

The chain uses TRBV6-5 and TRBJ2-1; 7 bases map to TRBD2. V lost 0 bases, J lost 8 bases, and 10 bases stayed unmatched. CDR3 length: 16 residues. Germline-derived CDR1 and CDR2 are MNHEY and SVGAGI. The DNA for the CDR3 is TGTGCCAGCAGTTACTCAAAGGGAGGGCCGATCGATGAGCAGTTCTTC. Encoded protein: CASSYSKGGPIDEQFF.

This chain joins TRBV7-9 and TRBJ2-1; 9 bases are a match to TRBD1. The ends lost 1 base at V and 8 bases at J; junction bases unmatched: 3. The CDR3 contains 14 residues. The germline CDR1 and CDR2 sequences are SEHNR and FQNEAQ (reference sequence). CDR3 nucleotide sequence: TGTGCCAGCAGCTTAGGTCGGACAGGGGATGAGCAGTTCTTC. Its protein product is CASSLGRTGDEQFF. Full variable domain (missing parts from reference TRBV7-9 and TRBJ2-1): DTGVSQNPRHKITKRGQNVTFRCDPISEHNRLYWYRQTLGQGPEFLTYFQNEAQLEKSRLLSDRFSAERPKGSFSTLEIQRTEQGDSAMYLCASSLGRTGDEQFFGPGTRLTVL.

The rearrangement links TRBV20-1 to TRBJ2-6; D remains unclear. Trimming removed 0 bases from V and 2 bases from J, with 8 bases in between. The CDR3 loop spans 15 amino acids. CDR1 and CDR2 (germline): DFQATT, SNEGSKA (reference sequence). The DNA for the CDR3 is TGCAGTGCTAGAGAGGCGCGTGCTGGGGCCAACGTCCTGACTTTC. Translated: CSAREARAGANVLTF.

In this sample, this clonotype turned up once. The chain couples TRBV5-1 to TRBJ2-2; D might be TRBD1 (6 bases). This CDR3 is 15 amino acids long. V was trimmed by 1 base and J by 6 bases, leaving 13 bases between them. In germline, CDR1 is SGHRS, CDR2 YFSETQ. CDR3 in amino acids: CASSLFTGTPGELFF. The DNA for the CDR3 is TGCGCCAGCAGCTTGTTCACAGGGACACCCGGGGAGCTGTTTTTT.